This T cell receptor (beta chain) comes out of a study of blood T cell repertoires in COVID-19. Overall study context: T cells, B-cell-depleted T cells, or PBMCs supplied cDNA or gDNA.

Authors' processing steps: Scientists estimated how many nucleated cells there were by amplifying reference gene primers. Using immunoSEQ multiplex PCR, the repertoire was profiled, and TCRdb retains in-frame clones only, with some absent. V, J and clone size derive from that table, while D and trimming were established from the DNA sequence. The table records around 330,000 clones, 89% of them present only once. This clone turned up a few times. Trimming pared 0 bases from V and 2 bases from J, leaving 10 bases between. The CDR3 spans 15 residues. Looked up from germline, CDR1 is SGHNT and CDR2 is YYREEE (reference sequence).

Sequencing was done on a sample of PBMCs or T cells enriched from blood (not recorded which). The TCR sequence derives from a woman aged 40 to 50 who had recovered from COVID-19. V and J are TRBV5-4 and TRBJ2-3; TRBD2 might be the D (5 bases). As DNA, the CDR3 is TGTGCCAGCAGCTTGGGGGCGGGCCCCACAGATACGCAGTATTTT. It encodes CASSLGAGPTDTQYF.